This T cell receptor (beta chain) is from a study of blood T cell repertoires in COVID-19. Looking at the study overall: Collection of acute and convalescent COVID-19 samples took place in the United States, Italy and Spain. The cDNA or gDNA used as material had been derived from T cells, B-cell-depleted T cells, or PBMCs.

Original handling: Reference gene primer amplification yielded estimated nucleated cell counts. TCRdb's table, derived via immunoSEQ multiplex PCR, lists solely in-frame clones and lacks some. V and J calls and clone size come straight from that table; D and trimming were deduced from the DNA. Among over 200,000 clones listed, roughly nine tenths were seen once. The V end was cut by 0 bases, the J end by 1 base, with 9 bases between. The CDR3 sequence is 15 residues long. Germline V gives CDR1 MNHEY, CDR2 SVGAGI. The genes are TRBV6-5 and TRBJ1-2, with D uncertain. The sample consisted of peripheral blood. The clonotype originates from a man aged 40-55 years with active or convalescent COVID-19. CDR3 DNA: TGTGCCAGCAGTTACTCCCCGGCGGGTAACTATGGCTACACCTTC. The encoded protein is CASSYSPAGNYGYTF.